This T cell receptor (beta chain) was captured by sequencing in a study of early T cells in non-severe SARS-CoV-2 infection. As for the study in general: Investigators sequenced bulk RNA drawn from unsorted whole blood, and chains remained unpaired. Study-level points and caveats: VDJdb-based annotation leaned toward anti-spike CD8 responses and missed private and CD4 specificities.

Unique molecular identifiers tagged individual cDNA molecules. One entry per CDR3 protein, called by TCRdb with MiXCR from the 5' RACE reads. The repertoire consists of roughly 66,000 distinct CDR3 sequences, with less than 9.5% occurring once and the leading ten covering around 3.5%. This clonotype was seen only a few times. Its specificity is not known. The clonotype was recovered from an adult who was a healthcare worker with PCR-confirmed SARS-CoV-2 infection or an uninfected control (not recorded which). The sequencing sample was made of whole blood.

The CDR3 protein is CASSSSRGRTQYF. The CDR3 nucleotides are TGTGCCAGCAGTTCATCAAGAGGACGGACGCAGTATTTT. The V gene is TRBV7-2, the J gene TRBJ2-3; D not resolved. There are 13 residues in the CDR3. CDR1 and CDR2 (germline): SGHTA, FQGNSA. V was pared by 6 bases and J by 9 bases, with 16 bases between.